The present entry profiles one T cell receptor (beta chain) with its context. The target antigen is unknown. This specimen comes from a study of shared clonotypes between healthy human individuals. Study-wide results and caveats: What naive subsets generally showed was a larger estimated richness than memory subsets showed. Clonotypes shared by all four donors outscored non-shared clonotypes in generation probability. Sorted-subset samples were not fully sequenced, rarefaction indicated.

Per germline, CDR1 KGHSH and CDR2 LQKENI. The CDR3 consists of 13 residues. The V end was cut by 2 bases, the J end by 5 bases, with 9 bases between. Measured with immunoSEQ multiplex PCR; TCRdb has only the in-frame clones, and not every one. The repertoire includes 2 million to 3 million clones, approximately 93% of them detected once, and 0.36% sits in the top ten. The receptor's source is a man younger than 30 in good health. Some clones in this sample may be carry-over from other donors' samples. Sample: naive CD4+ T cells from PBMCs. Subset meaning: CD45RA+ positively selected. The J gene is TRBJ2-5, the V gene TRBV18; tentative D call: TRBD2 (5 bases). CDR3: CASSPSGLETQYF. For the CDR3, the DNA is TGTGCCAGCTCACCATCAGGACTGGAGACCCAGTACTTC.